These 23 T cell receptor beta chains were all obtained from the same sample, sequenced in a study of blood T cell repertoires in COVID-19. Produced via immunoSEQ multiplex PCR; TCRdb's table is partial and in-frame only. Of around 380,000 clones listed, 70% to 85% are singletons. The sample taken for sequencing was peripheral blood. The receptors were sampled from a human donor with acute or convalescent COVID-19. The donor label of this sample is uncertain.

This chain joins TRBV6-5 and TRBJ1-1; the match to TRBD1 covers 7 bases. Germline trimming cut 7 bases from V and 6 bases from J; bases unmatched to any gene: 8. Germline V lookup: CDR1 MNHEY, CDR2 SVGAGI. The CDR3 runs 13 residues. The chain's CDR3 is CASTEQGTAEAFF. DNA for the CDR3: TGTGCCAGCACCGAACAGGGGACCGCTGAAGCTTTCTTT.

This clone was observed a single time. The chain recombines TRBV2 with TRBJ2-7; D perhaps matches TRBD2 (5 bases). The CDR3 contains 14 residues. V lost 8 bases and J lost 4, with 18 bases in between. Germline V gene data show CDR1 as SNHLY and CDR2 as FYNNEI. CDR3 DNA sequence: TGTGCCAGCCTCATGGGCAGGTCGGGATACGAGCAGTACTTC. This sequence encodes CASLMGRSGYEQYF.

CDR3 sequence (DNA): TGTGCCAGCAGCTTAGGCGGGACTAGCGGGATAGAGCAGTACTTC. This translates into CASSLGGTSGIEQYF. The chain recombines TRBV7-2 with TRBJ2-7; 13 bases line up with TRBD2. Germline loops: CDR1 SGHTA, CDR2 FQGNSA. Losses at the gene ends were 1 base for V and 7 bases for J; bases not matched to a gene: 4. There are 15 residues in the CDR3.

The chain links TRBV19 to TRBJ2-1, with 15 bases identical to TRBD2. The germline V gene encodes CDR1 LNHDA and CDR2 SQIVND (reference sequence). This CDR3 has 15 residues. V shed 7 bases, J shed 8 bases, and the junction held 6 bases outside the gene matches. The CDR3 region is CASTRTSGGGYEQFF. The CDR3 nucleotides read TGTGCCAGTACTAGGACTAGCGGGGGGGGCTATGAGCAGTTCTTC.

The chain's CDR3 is CASSLWSTEAFF. The CDR3 DNA sequence: TGTGCCAGCAGCTTGTGGAGCACTGAAGCTTTCTTT. V and J are TRBV5-4 and TRBJ1-1; D uncertain. This CDR3 is 12 amino acids long. The germline V gene has CDR1 SGHNT and CDR2 YYREEE (reference sequence). Trimming removed 1 base from V and 4 bases from J, with 5 bases in between.

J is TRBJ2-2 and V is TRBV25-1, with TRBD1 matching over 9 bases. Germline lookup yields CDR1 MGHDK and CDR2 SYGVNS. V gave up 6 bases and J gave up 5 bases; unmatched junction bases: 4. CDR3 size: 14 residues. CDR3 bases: TGTGCCAGCAGAGGACAGGGGCGAACCGGGGAGCTGTTTTTT. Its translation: CASRGQGRTGELFF.

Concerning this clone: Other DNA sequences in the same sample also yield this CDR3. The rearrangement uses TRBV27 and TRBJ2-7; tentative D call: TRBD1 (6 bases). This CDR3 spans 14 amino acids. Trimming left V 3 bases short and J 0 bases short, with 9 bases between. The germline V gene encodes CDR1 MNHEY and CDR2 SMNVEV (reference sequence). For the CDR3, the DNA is TGTGCCAGCAGTTTTGACAGGAGCTCCTACGAGCAGTACTTC. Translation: CASSFDRSSYEQYF.

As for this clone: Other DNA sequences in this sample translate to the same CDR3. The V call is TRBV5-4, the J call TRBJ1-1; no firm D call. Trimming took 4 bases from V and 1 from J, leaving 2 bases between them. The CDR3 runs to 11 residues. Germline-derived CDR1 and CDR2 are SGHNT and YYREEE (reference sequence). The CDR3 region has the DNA TGTGCCAGCAGCCAGAACACTGAAGCTTTCTTT. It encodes CASSQNTEAFF.

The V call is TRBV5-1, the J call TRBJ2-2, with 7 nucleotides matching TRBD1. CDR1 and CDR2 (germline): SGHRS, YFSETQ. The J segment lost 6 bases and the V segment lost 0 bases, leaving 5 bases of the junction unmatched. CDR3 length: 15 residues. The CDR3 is CASSLVTGAPGELFF. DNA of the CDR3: TGCGCCAGCAGCTTGGTTACAGGGGCCCCCGGGGAGCTGTTTTTT.

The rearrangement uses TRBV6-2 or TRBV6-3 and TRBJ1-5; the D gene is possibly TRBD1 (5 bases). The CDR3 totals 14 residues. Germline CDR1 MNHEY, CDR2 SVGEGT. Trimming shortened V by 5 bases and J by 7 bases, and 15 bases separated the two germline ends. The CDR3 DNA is TGTGCCAGCAGTCGGGCCGGGGGAGGACAGCCCCAGCATTTT. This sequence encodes CASSRAGGGQPQHF.

The CDR3 sequence: CASSPDIAGGGDEQFF. DNA for the CDR3: TGTGCCAGCTCACCAGATATAGCGGGAGGTGGAGATGAGCAGTTCTTC. The chain is built from TRBV18 and TRBJ2-1, with 10 bases that match TRBD2. The CDR3 covers 16 residues. The V segment lost 2 bases and the J segment 8 bases; nucleotides outside the gene matches: 9. Per the germline V gene, CDR1 is KGHSH and CDR2 is LQKENI.

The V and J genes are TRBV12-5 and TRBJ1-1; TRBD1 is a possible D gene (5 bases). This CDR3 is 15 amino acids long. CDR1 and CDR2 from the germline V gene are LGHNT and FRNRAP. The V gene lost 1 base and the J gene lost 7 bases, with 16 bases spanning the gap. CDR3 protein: CASGLATQTQGEAFF. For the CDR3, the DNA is TGTGCTAGTGGTTTGGCTACTCAGACGCAGGGTGAAGCTTTCTTT.

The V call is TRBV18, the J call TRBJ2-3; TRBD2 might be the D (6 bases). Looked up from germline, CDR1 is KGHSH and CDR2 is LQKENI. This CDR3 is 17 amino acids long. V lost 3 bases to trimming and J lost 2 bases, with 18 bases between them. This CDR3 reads CASSPPRRGVYTDTQYF. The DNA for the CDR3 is TGTGCCAGCTCACCCCCACGGCGGGGTGTTTACACAGATACGCAGTATTTT.

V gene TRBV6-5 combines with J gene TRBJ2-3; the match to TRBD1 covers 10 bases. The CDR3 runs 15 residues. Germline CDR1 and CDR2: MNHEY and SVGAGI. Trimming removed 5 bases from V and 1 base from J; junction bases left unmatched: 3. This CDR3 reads CASSRQGARTDTQYF. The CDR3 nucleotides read TGTGCCAGCAGTCGACAGGGGGCGCGCACAGATACGCAGTATTTT.

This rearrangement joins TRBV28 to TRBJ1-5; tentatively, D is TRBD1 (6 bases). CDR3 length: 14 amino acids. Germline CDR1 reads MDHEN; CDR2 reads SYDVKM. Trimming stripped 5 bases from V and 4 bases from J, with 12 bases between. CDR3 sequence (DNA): TGTGCCAGCAGTCCATACAGGGCTAATCAGCCCCAGCATTTT. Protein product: CASSPYRANQPQHF.

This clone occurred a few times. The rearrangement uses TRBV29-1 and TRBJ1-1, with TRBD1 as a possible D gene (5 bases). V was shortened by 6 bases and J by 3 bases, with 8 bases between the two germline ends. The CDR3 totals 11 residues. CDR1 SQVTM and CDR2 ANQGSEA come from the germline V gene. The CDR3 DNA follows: TGCAGCGTGTCCAGGGACACTGAAGCTTTCTTT. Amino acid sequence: CSVSRDTEAFF.

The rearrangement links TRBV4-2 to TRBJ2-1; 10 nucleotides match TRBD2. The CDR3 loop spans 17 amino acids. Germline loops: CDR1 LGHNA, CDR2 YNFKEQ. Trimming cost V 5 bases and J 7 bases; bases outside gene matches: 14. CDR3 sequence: CASSSSYRTSGNNEQFF. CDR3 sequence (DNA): TGTGCCAGCAGCAGTAGCTACCGTACTAGCGGGAATAATGAGCAGTTCTTC.

The CDR3 nucleotides read TGTGCCAGCAGCTTAGAGGGGACGGCGGGATTTAATGAGCAGTTCTTC. Its protein is CASSLEGTAGFNEQFF. The rearrangement uses TRBV7-2 and TRBJ2-1, with D possibly matching TRBD2 (6 bases). The CDR3 extends over 16 amino acids. The V end lost 1 base, the J end lost 7 bases, and 17 bases lay between the germline ends. The V gene's germline CDR1 is SGHTA and CDR2 FQGNSA.

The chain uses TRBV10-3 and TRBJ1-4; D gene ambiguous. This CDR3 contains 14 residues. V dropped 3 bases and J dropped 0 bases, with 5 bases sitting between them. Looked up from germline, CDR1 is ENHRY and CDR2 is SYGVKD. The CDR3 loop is CAISDGATNEKLFF. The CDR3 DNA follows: TGTGCCATCAGTGACGGTGCAACTAATGAAAAACTGTTTTTT.

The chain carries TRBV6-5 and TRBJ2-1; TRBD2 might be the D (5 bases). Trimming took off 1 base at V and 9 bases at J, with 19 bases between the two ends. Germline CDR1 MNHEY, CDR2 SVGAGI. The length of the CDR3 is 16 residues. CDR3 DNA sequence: TGTGCCAGCAGTTACTACCCCCGAGAGGGATCCGGTGAGCAGTTCTTC. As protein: CASSYYPREGSGEQFF.

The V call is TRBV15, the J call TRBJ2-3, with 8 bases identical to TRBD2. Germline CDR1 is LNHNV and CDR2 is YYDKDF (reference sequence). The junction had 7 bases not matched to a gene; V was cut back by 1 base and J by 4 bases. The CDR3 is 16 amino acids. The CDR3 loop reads CATSRGYGGGSDTQYF. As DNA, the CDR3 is TGTGCCACCAGCAGAGGCTATGGCGGGGGGTCAGATACGCAGTATTTT.

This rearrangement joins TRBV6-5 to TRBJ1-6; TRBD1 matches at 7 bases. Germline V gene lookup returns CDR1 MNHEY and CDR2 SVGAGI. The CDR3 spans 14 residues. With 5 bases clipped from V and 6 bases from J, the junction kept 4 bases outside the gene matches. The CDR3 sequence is CASSRGRRNSPLHF. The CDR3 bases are TGTGCCAGCAGTAGGGGGCGACGTAATTCACCCCTCCACTTT.

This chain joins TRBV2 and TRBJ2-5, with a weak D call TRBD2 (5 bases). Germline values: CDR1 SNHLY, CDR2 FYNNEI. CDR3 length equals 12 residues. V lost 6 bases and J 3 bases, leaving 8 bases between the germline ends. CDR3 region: CASRTIEETQYF. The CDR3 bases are TGTGCCAGCAGGACTATTGAAGAGACCCAGTACTTC.